Presented here are 23 T cell receptor beta chains from one specimen sequenced in a study of blood T cell repertoires in COVID-19. Generated by immunoSEQ multiplex PCR, the TCRdb table keeps only in-frame clones and is missing some. The sample holds 30,000 or so clones, roughly 88% seen once. The sequencing input was peripheral blood. All receptors come from a woman at least 80 years old with COVID-19, enrolled during active disease.

V is TRBV24-1 and J is TRBJ2-2; 8 bases are a match to TRBD1. The CDR3 length is 18 residues. Trimming removed 1 base from V and 4 bases from J; junction bases left unmatched: 10. The germline gives CDR1 KGHDR, CDR2 SFDVKD. The CDR3 nucleotides read TGTGCCACCAGTGATTTTCGGGCAGGGGGCAAAGGCACCGGGGAGCTGTTTTTT. It codes for CATSDFRAGGKGTGELFF.

This chain uses TRBV12-3 or TRBV12-4 with TRBJ1-1; no clear D gene. Deletions cut 3 bases from V and 4 bases from J, with 6 bases between. This CDR3 comprises 12 residues. The CDR3 bases are TGTGCCAGCAGTTTGAGCCGCACTGAAGCTTTCTTT. Translated, it gives CASSLSRTEAFF.

DNA of the CDR3: TGTGCCAGCAGTGACTCGCCGACAGGGGTCGGCTACACCTTC. Translating gives CASSDSPTGVGYTF. The rearrangement links TRBV6-4 to TRBJ1-2; 8 positions match TRBD1. This CDR3 is 14 amino acids long. Per germline, CDR1 MRHNA and CDR2 SNTAGT. V gave up 0 bases and J gave up 8 bases; unmatched junction bases: 5.

The chain employs TRBV19 and TRBJ2-7; a weak D match, TRBD1 (8 bases). From germline, CDR1 is LNHDA and CDR2 SQIVND (reference sequence). Between the trimmed V and J ends, which lost 4 bases and 2 bases, there was a span of 18 bases. The CDR3 extends over 16 amino acids. CDR3 residues: CASSTQDREGAYEQYF. The CDR3 nucleotides read TGTGCCAGTAGTACCCAGGACAGGGAGGGTGCCTACGAGCAGTACTTC.

The V and J genes are TRBV6-5 and TRBJ2-7; 8 bases are a match to TRBD1. V was clipped by 4 bases and J by 3 bases; unmatched bases: 2. The CDR3 runs to 13 residues. Germline V lookup: CDR1 MNHEY, CDR2 SVGAGI. The CDR3 DNA follows: TGTGCCAGCAGTTCTGACAGGGGCTACGAGCAGTACTTC. Its protein product is CASSSDRGYEQYF.

The genes are TRBV5-6 and TRBJ2-5; 14 positions match TRBD2. Per germline, CDR1 SGHDT and CDR2 YYEEEE. This CDR3 has 16 amino acids. The trim removed 4 bases at V and 3 bases at J, leaving 5 bases unmatched. CDR3 amino acids: CASSRLGLAGEETQYF. CDR3 bases: TGTGCCAGCAGCCGACTGGGACTAGCGGGGGAAGAGACCCAGTACTTC.

The V call is TRBV6-5, the J call TRBJ1-2, with D perhaps matching TRBD1 (6 bases). This CDR3 is 15 amino acids long. V lost 4 bases and J lost 6, with 18 bases in between. Per germline, CDR1 MNHEY and CDR2 SVGAGI. The DNA of the CDR3 is TGTGCCAGCAGTTTGTCGGGGGGCGTTTTTAATGGCTACACCTTC. Protein product: CASSLSGGVFNGYTF.

This chain connects TRBV5-4 to TRBJ2-2; 12 nucleotides line up with TRBD2. The V gene end was trimmed by 1 base and the J gene end by 3 bases; junction bases not matched to a gene: 1. CDR3 length equals 16 residues. Germline-derived CDR1 and CDR2 are SGHNT and YYREEE (reference sequence). The CDR3, as DNA: TGTGCCAGCAGCTTGAGGACTAGCGGGGACACCGGGGAGCTGTTTTTT. Its translation: CASSLRTSGDTGELFF.

The CDR3 DNA follows: TGTGCCAGCAGCTTGTGGCGCGGGGGGGCACTAGCCAAAAACATTCAGTACTTC. Amino acids: CASSLWRGGALAKNIQYF. The chain joins TRBV5-6 to TRBJ2-4; TRBD2 matches 9 bases. The CDR3 is 18 amino acids. V lost 1 base to trimming and J lost 0 bases; unmatched junction nucleotides: 8. The germline gives CDR1 SGHDT, CDR2 YYEEEE.

The table lists this clone with a count of one. The chain is built from TRBV3-1 (or the pseudogene TRBV3-2) and TRBJ1-6; 11 bases fit TRBD1. Losses at the gene ends were 5 bases for V and 9 bases for J; bases not matched to a gene: 3. The CDR3 is 14 amino acids. Germline values: CDR1 LGHDT, CDR2 YNNKEL (reference sequence). The chain's CDR3 is CASSTGTGGSPLHF. For the CDR3, the DNA is TGTGCCAGCAGCACCGGGACAGGGGGTTCACCCCTCCACTTT.

The rearrangement links TRBV6-1 to TRBJ1-1; 7 nucleotides match TRBD1. The CDR3 extends over 15 amino acids. Germline CDR1 MNHNS, CDR2 SASEGT. Trimming removed 0 bases from V and 8 bases from J; junction bases left unmatched: 9. The CDR3 DNA is TGTGCCAGCAGTGAAGCTACTCCGGGACAGTCAGAAGCTTTCTTT. Translation gives CASSEATPGQSEAFF.

The chain uses TRBV19 and TRBJ1-2; TRBD1 matches 7 bases. The V and J ends lost 3 bases and 3 bases, in that order; junction bases with no gene match: 4. The CDR3 totals 14 residues. Germline values: CDR1 LNHDA, CDR2 SQIVND (reference sequence). The chain's CDR3 is CASSMSGGDYGYTF. In nucleotides, the CDR3 is TGTGCCAGTAGTATGTCAGGGGGTGACTATGGCTACACCTTC.

This chain links TRBV5-1 with TRBJ1-1; possible D gene TRBD1, 5 bases. The CDR3 is 14 residues long. Trimming stripped 6 bases from V and 3 bases from J, with 15 bases between. Germline loops: CDR1 SGHRS, CDR2 YFSETQ. CDR3 sequence: CASTLRRGDTEAFF. CDR3 in DNA: TGCGCCAGCACTCTGAGGCGGGGGGACACTGAAGCTTTCTTT.

V is TRBV6-5 and J is TRBJ2-4, with D perhaps matching TRBD1 (5 bases). V was clipped by 7 bases and J by 3 bases, with 16 bases between them. Germline CDR1 is MNHEY and CDR2 is SVGAGI. This CDR3 is built from 15 residues. The CDR3 coding sequence is TGTGCCAGCACGCCCCAGGGATCAGGCAAAAACATTCAGTACTTC. It translates to CASTPQGSGKNIQYF.

The chain employs TRBV3-1 (or the pseudogene TRBV3-2) and TRBJ2-2, with TRBD2 identical over 8 bases. Germline V CDR1 and CDR2: LGHDT, YNNKEL (reference sequence). This CDR3 contains 17 residues. Unmatched junction bases numbered 13, after V lost 3 bases and J lost 7 bases. CDR3 loop: CASSQAGAGVRIGELFF. DNA for the CDR3: TGTGCCAGCAGCCAGGCCGGAGCGGGGGTTAGGATCGGGGAGCTGTTTTTT.

The chain has TRBV29-1 and TRBJ2-4, with D possibly TRBD2 on 5 matching bases. The germline V gene has CDR1 SQVTM and CDR2 ANQGSEA. This CDR3 comprises 16 residues. The germline V and J ends were trimmed by 6 bases and 1 base, with 19 bases remaining between them. In nucleotides, the CDR3 is TGCAGCGTATCCTTCACTCCAACGGGGGCCAAAAACATTCAGTACTTC. Amino acids: CSVSFTPTGAKNIQYF.

The rearrangement links TRBV28 to TRBJ2-7; 7 bases align to TRBD2. CDR1 is MDHEN and CDR2 is SYDVKM in the germline V gene. V gave up 3 bases and J gave up 1 base; unmatched junction bases: 6. The CDR3 is 15 amino acids. The CDR3 DNA reads as TGTGCCAGCAGTTTGAACCAAGCGGGGTCCTACGAGCAGTACTTC. Its protein is CASSLNQAGSYEQYF.

The chain employs TRBV6-5 and TRBJ1-4; 12 nucleotides line up with TRBD1. Germline trimming cut 4 bases from V and 13 bases from J; bases unmatched to any gene: 13. Germline CDR1 and CDR2: MNHEY and SVGAGI. The CDR3 length is 16 residues. This chain's CDR3 is CASSSLTEGQGAGLFF. DNA for the CDR3: TGTGCCAGCAGTTCCCTTACGGAGGGACAGGGGGCTGGACTGTTTTTT.

This sequence joins TRBV7-2 and TRBJ2-7; the D gene is possibly TRBD2 (5 bases). This CDR3 region has 15 residues. Trimming shortened V by 1 base and J by 1 base, and 11 bases separated the two germline ends. Germline V gene lookup returns CDR1 SGHTA and CDR2 FQGNSA. The CDR3 DNA is TGTGCCAGCAGCTTAGATCTGAGGGCGTCCTACGAGCAGTACTTC. As protein: CASSLDLRASYEQYF.

The J gene is TRBJ1-3, the V gene TRBV5-4; 9 bases are shared with TRBD1. Germline trimming cut 4 bases from V and 0 bases from J; bases unmatched to any gene: 5. This CDR3 comprises 16 residues. Germline lookup yields CDR1 SGHNT and CDR2 YYREEE (reference sequence). CDR3 in DNA: TGTGCCAGCAGCCGAGGGACAGGGCCCTCTGGAAACACCATATATTTT. Protein sequence: CASSRGTGPSGNTIYF.

The CDR3 spells CASSQATGTSFTDTQYF. As DNA, the CDR3 is TGCGCCAGCAGCCAAGCCACCGGGACTAGCTTTACAGATACGCAGTATTTT. The chain links TRBV4-1 to TRBJ2-3; 9 bases are a match to TRBD2. Looked up from germline, CDR1 is MGHRA and CDR2 is YSYEKL. Germline trimming cut 1 base from V and 3 bases from J; bases unmatched to any gene: 8. This CDR3 region has 17 residues.

The chain is built from TRBV2 and TRBJ2-5, with D unresolved. Per the germline V gene, CDR1 is SNHLY and CDR2 is FYNNEI. CDR3 size: 13 residues. Between the trimmed V and J ends, which lost 4 bases and 1 base, there was a span of 7 bases. The CDR3 sequence: CASSGSSQETQYF. The CDR3 coding sequence is TGTGCCAGCAGTGGATCGAGCCAAGAGACCCAGTACTTC.

This rearrangement joins TRBV24-1 to TRBJ2-2, with TRBD1 identical over 8 bases. The ends lost 5 bases at V and 6 bases at J; junction bases unmatched: 13. This CDR3 is built from 17 residues. Germline lookup yields CDR1 KGHDR and CDR2 SFDVKD. The CDR3 sequence: CATSVANVQGGSGELFF. In DNA, the CDR3 is TGTGCCACCAGTGTAGCTAATGTACAGGGGGGATCCGGGGAGCTGTTTTTT.